The 21 T cell receptor beta chains below were found in one sample sequenced in a study of T cell responses to AZD1222 COVID-19 vaccine. The method was immunoSEQ multiplex PCR; TCRdb's version includes in-frame clones alone and lacks a portion of them. This repertoire shows approximately 120,000 clones, around 87% found once; its top ten account for roughly 12%. Here the sequenced sample was peripheral blood, taken on day 0 of AZD1222 vaccination. Receptors were obtained from an adult in good health.

V is TRBV3-1 (or the pseudogene TRBV3-2) and J is TRBJ2-5; D ambiguous. CDR3 length: 13 residues. Trimming shortened V by 0 bases and J by 4 bases, and 6 bases separated the two germline ends. Per the germline V gene, CDR1 is LGHDT and CDR2 is YNNKEL (reference sequence). CDR3 DNA: TGTGCCAGCAGCCAAGAATTCGGAGAGACCCAGTACTTC. Translated: CASSQEFGETQYF.

The chain recombines TRBV19 with TRBJ1-2, with D perhaps matching TRBD1 (5 bases). V lost 7 bases, J lost 2 bases, and 14 bases lay in between. CDR3 length: 14 residues. Germline V gene sequence: CDR1 LNHDA, CDR2 SQIVND (reference sequence). This CDR3 is CASKGAGRNYGYTF. CDR3 in DNA: TGTGCCAGTAAAGGAGCGGGGCGCAACTATGGCTACACCTTC.

The gene calls are TRBV12-3 or TRBV12-4 and TRBJ1-2; D not certain. Trimming removed 1 base at V and 7 bases at J, with 7 bases between. The CDR3 is 12 residues long. The DNA of the CDR3 is TGTGCCAGCAGTTTAGACAAATCTGGCTACACCTTC. It translates to CASSLDKSGYTF.

This clone turned up a few times. The chain uses TRBV29-1 and TRBJ2-7; 8 bases map to TRBD1. Germline-derived CDR1 and CDR2 are SQVTM and ANQGSEA. The J segment lost 4 bases and the V segment lost 7 bases, leaving 9 bases of the junction unmatched. The CDR3 has 13 amino acids. CDR3 loop: CSAGLGQDYEQYF. The CDR3 DNA sequence: TGCAGCGCTGGGCTGGGACAGGATTACGAGCAGTACTTC.

The chain has TRBV6-1 and TRBJ2-3; the D gene is possibly TRBD2 (6 bases). Germline lookup yields CDR1 MNHNS and CDR2 SASEGT. The CDR3 has 16 amino acids. The V end lost 3 bases, the J end lost 2 bases, and 15 bases lay between the germline ends. The CDR3 nucleotides are TGTGCCAGCAGTGATGGCGGGATAATTGTCACAGATACGCAGTATTTT. This sequence encodes CASSDGGIIVTDTQYF.

This chain links TRBV10-3 with TRBJ2-3, with 11 bases identical to TRBD1. Germline lookup yields CDR1 ENHRY and CDR2 SYGVKD. This CDR3 has 15 residues. The J segment lost 6 bases and the V segment lost 4 bases, leaving 6 bases of the junction unmatched. The CDR3 DNA follows: TGTGCCATCAGTGTGAAGGGACAGGGGGATGATACGCAGTATTTT. Its translation: CAISVKGQGDDTQYF.

V and J are TRBV4-3 and TRBJ1-4; 8 bases are a match to TRBD1. There are 14 residues in the CDR3. From germline, CDR1 is LGHNA and CDR2 YSLEER. Unmatched junction bases numbered 4, after V lost 0 bases and J lost 10 bases. The CDR3 sequence: CASSQEDREAKLFF. The CDR3 coding sequence is TGCGCCAGCAGCCAAGAGGACAGGGAAGCAAAACTGTTTTTT.

This clone was counted a few times. This rearrangement joins TRBV4-1 to TRBJ1-3; D unclear. The V gene lost 0 bases and the J gene lost 4 bases, with 16 bases spanning the gap. Germline CDR1 and CDR2: MGHRA and YSYEKL. This CDR3 is built from 17 residues. The CDR3 bases are TGCGCCAGCAGCCAAGATTCGTCAGGTAGAATGGGAAACACCATATATTTT. It yields the protein CASSQDSSGRMGNTIYF.

The rearrangement links TRBV18 to TRBJ1-1, with no clear D. The CDR3 spans 13 residues. The germline V and J ends were trimmed by 6 bases and 1 base, with 9 bases remaining between them. Germline loops: CDR1 KGHSH, CDR2 LQKENI. The CDR3 region has the DNA TGTGCCAGCTCGCCGGACCAGAACACTGAAGCTTTCTTT. It encodes CASSPDQNTEAFF.

The rearrangement links TRBV21-1 to TRBJ2-7; the table's D call TRBD1 went unverified against the DNA. TRBV21-1 is a pseudogene. The CDR3 has 15 residues. CDR3 in DNA: TGTGCCAGCAGCAAAGGGACAGCCTTTGACTACGAGCAGTACTTC. It is translated as CASSKGTAFDYEQYF.

The gene calls are TRBV19 and TRBJ1-1; 8 bases map to TRBD1. Per germline, CDR1 LNHDA and CDR2 SQIVND (reference sequence). Losses at the gene ends were 9 bases for V and 4 bases for J; bases not matched to a gene: 7. This CDR3 has 13 amino acids. CDR3 residues: CASRGQGGTEAFF. CDR3 DNA: TGTGCCAGCCGTGGACAGGGTGGCACTGAAGCTTTCTTT.

The V and J genes are TRBV28 and TRBJ2-2, with 12 positions matching TRBD2. J lost 6 bases, V lost 6 bases, and 11 bases had no gene match. The germline V gene encodes CDR1 MDHEN and CDR2 SYDVKM. The CDR3 is 17 residues long. The CDR3 protein is CASRSLAGGYFSGELFF. CDR3 coding DNA: TGTGCCAGCAGATCACTAGCGGGAGGTTATTTCTCCGGGGAGCTGTTTTTT.

The chain employs TRBV28 and TRBJ1-1; D unresolved. Trimming pared 5 bases from V and 4 bases from J, leaving 17 bases between. This CDR3 comprises 15 residues. Germline assignment: CDR1 MDHEN and CDR2 SYDVKM. The CDR3 protein is CASSNSAGGSTEAFF. The CDR3 nucleotides read TGTGCCAGCAGTAATAGTGCGGGTGGGAGCACTGAAGCTTTCTTT.

This chain joins TRBV6-1 and TRBJ2-7; D not resolved. Between the trimmed V and J ends, which lost 3 bases and 7 bases, there was a span of 7 bases. Looked up from germline, CDR1 is MNHNS and CDR2 is SASEGT. The CDR3 totals 11 residues. The CDR3 coding sequence is TGTGCCAGCAGTGAGGCATTTGAGCAGTACTTC. Protein product: CASSEAFEQYF.

The V call is TRBV6-6, the J call TRBJ1-1; TRBD1 agrees at 9 bases. V lost 6 bases to trimming and J lost 5 bases; unmatched junction nucleotides: 7. Germline CDR1 and CDR2: MNHNY and SVGAGI (reference sequence). The CDR3 runs to 14 residues. The CDR3 region is CASRDTGGATEAFF. The CDR3 nucleotides are TGTGCCAGCAGAGATACAGGGGGCGCTACTGAAGCTTTCTTT.

The rearrangement joins TRBV15 to TRBJ1-1, with a tentative D call TRBD1 (5 bases). The CDR3 is 14 amino acids. Trimming removed 3 bases at V and 4 bases at J, with 12 bases between. Germline loops: CDR1 LNHNV, CDR2 YYDKDF (reference sequence). The CDR3 sequence is CATSSDSPRTEAFF. The CDR3 coding sequence is TGTGCCACCAGCAGTGACAGCCCCCGCACTGAAGCTTTCTTT.

The chain links TRBV7-2 to TRBJ2-7; 8 bases align to TRBD1. This CDR3 contains 16 residues. Trimming took 5 bases from V and 5 from J; bases not matched to a gene: 14. In germline, CDR1 is SGHTA, CDR2 FQGNSA. The CDR3 loop reads CASSPSPGQASHEQYF. The DNA of the CDR3 is TGTGCCAGCAGCCCTTCCCCGGGACAGGCATCCCACGAGCAGTACTTC.

The chain joins TRBV3-1 (or the pseudogene TRBV3-2) to TRBJ2-1, with 8 bases fitting TRBD1. This CDR3 has 18 amino acids. Germline V gene data show CDR1 as LGHDT and CDR2 as YNNKEL (reference sequence). With 3 bases clipped from V and 2 bases from J, the junction kept 12 bases outside the gene matches. The CDR3 spells CASSHNPLDRGTYNEQFF. The CDR3 nucleotides read TGTGCCAGCAGCCACAACCCCCTAGACAGGGGTACCTACAATGAGCAGTTCTTC.

The chain combines TRBV7-8 with TRBJ2-2; TRBD2 might be the D (7 bases). Trimming removed 5 bases from V and 7 bases from J, with 14 bases in between. Per the germline V gene, CDR1 is SGHVS and CDR2 is FQNEAQ. This CDR3 is built from 14 residues. As DNA, the CDR3 is TGTGCCAGCAGCGCGGGGGCATCCAGCGGGGAGCTGTTTTTT. Its translation: CASSAGASSGELFF. The variable domain in full, with the rest retrieved from reference TRBV7-8 and TRBJ2-2, is GAGVSQSPRYKVAKRGQDVALRCDPISGHVSLFWYQQALGQGPEFLTYFQNEAQLDKSGLPSDRFFAERPEGSVSTLKIQRTQQEDSAVYLCASSAGASSGELFFGEGSRLTVL.

The chain recombines TRBV29-1 with TRBJ2-2, with a possible D match to TRBD1 (6 bases). The CDR3 covers 13 residues. Germline V lookup: CDR1 SQVTM, CDR2 ANQGSEA. The V end was cut by 7 bases, the J end by 7 bases, with 16 bases between. The CDR3 DNA reads TGCAGCGCCCAGAGGACAGTTGGCGGGGAGCTGTTTTTT. Translated: CSAQRTVGGELFF.

This sequence joins TRBV4-2 and TRBJ2-1, with D perhaps TRBD2 (5 bases). V was clipped by 0 bases and J by 0 bases, with 9 bases between them. This CDR3 has 16 amino acids. CDR1 and CDR2 (germline): LGHNA, YNFKEQ. For the CDR3, the DNA is TGTGCCAGCAGCCAAGAGTGGGAGAGCTCCTACAATGAGCAGTTCTTC. Protein: CASSQEWESSYNEQFF.